Detailed here is one T cell receptor (beta chain). Under the authors' procedure: Amplification with reference gene primers provided the estimates of nucleated cell counts. The assay was immunoSEQ multiplex PCR, and TCRdb's table has in-frame clones only and misses some. The V and J calls and clone size are taken from that table; D and trimming were inferred from the DNA. The profile covers under 200,000 clones, with around four fifths appearing a single time and approximately 7% taken by the ten largest. CDR1 is SGHRS and CDR2 is YFSETQ in the germline V gene. This CDR3 region has 13 residues. Trimming removed 3 bases at V and 4 bases at J, with 9 bases between. The sample is drawn from a study of blood T cell repertoires in COVID-19. Study at large: Sites in the United States, Italy and Spain provided acute and convalescent COVID-19 samples. Sources were T cells, B-cell-depleted T cells, or PBMCs; the material itself was cDNA or gDNA.

Sequencing input: peripheral blood. This receptor was identified in a man in his sixties or seventies with active or convalescent COVID-19. V usage is TRBV5-1 and J usage is TRBJ2-3; D is possibly TRBD1 (6 bases). DNA of the CDR3: TGCGCCAGCAGCTATCAGGGGTCAGATACGCAGTATTTT. It is translated as CASSYQGSDTQYF.